Below, one T cell receptor (beta chain) is given with its context. This CDR3 is built from 14 residues. Germline CDR1 and CDR2: SGHVS and FQNEAQ. V was clipped by 5 bases and J by 1 base, with 11 bases between them. This entry is derived from a study of cytomegalovirus exposure and HLA in healthy donors. Use of 60 Vbeta and 13 Jbeta primers characterized the PCR. Produced via immunoSEQ multiplex PCR; TCRdb's table is partial and in-frame only. The sample carries fewer than 50,000 clones, 66% recorded once. The sequencing input was PBMCs. This receptor was taken from a man aged 50 to 60 in good health and CMV-seropositive. The genes are TRBV7-8 and TRBJ2-5, with D unresolved. The CDR3 region is CASSKEAVQETQYF. In DNA form, the CDR3 reads TGTGCCAGCAGCAAAGAGGCAGTCCAAGAGACCCAGTACTTC.